Here is one T cell receptor (beta chain) with its context. This record belongs to a study of cytomegalovirus exposure and HLA in healthy donors. This PCR relied on a set of 60 Vbeta primers and 13 Jbeta primers. Data came from immunoSEQ multiplex PCR; TCRdb stores just in-frame clones and leaves some out. The table has 100,000 to 150,000 clones, 70% to 90% seen once. The V gene's germline CDR1 is GTSNPN and CDR2 SVGIG (reference sequence). Trimming pared 1 base from V and 11 bases from J, leaving 21 bases between. CDR3 length: 16 amino acids. Sequencing was carried out using PBMCs. The chain recombines TRBV30 with TRBJ1-6; no clear D. This TCR was recovered from a woman between 35 and 50 years old in good health and CMV-seropositive. As DNA, the CDR3 is TGTGCCTGGAGTGCCTTCGGAGTCCCCATTCATCCACCCCTCCACTTT. This encodes CAWSAFGVPIHPPLHF.